Listed below are T cell receptor beta chains from one sample, sequenced in a study of metastatic and nonmetastatic thyroid tumors. With MiXCR, TCRdb reprocessed the PCR reads. This table has about 40,000 clones, around 16% appearing once. Material for sequencing was blood. These receptors came from a female donor with papillary thyroid cancer or a benign thyroid nodule (not recorded which). Some clones in this sample may be carry-over from other donors' samples. Each CDR3 is given with its conserved first and last residue. Each record gives: CDR3 DNA, CDR3 protein, V gene, clone size, J gene, D gene. A D gene is named only where the DNA matches it firmly. Rows may omit the clone size; those that give it use once, few, many or a size class.

CDR3nt: TGCAGCGCCGGGATAGTGGCAAGCGAGCAGTACTTC
CDR3aa: CSAGIVASEQYF
v_gene: TRBV29-1
abundance: .
j_gene: TRBJ2-7
d_gene: .

CDR3nt: TGTGCCAGCAGCCAAGATTGTGGGTGGGGGTACGATCAGTACTTC
CDR3aa: CASSQDCGWGYDQYF
v_gene: TRBV4-2
abundance: .
j_gene: TRBJ2-7
d_gene: .

CDR3nt: TGCGCCAGCAGCCAAGGACAGGGGGTGAACTATGGCTACACCTTC
CDR3aa: CASSQGQGVNYGYTF
v_gene: TRBV4-1
abundance: many
j_gene: TRBJ1-2
d_gene: TRBD1

CDR3nt: TGTGCCAGCAGCTACCCCGAAGGGGGTCAGCCACAGCATTTT
CDR3aa: CASSYPEGGQPQHF
v_gene: TRBV6-1
abundance: .
j_gene: TRBJ1-5
d_gene: .

CDR3nt: TGTGCCAGCAGTTTCCAGGGACCCTACGAGCAGTACTTC
CDR3aa: CASSFQGPYEQYF
v_gene: TRBV28
abundance: many
j_gene: TRBJ2-7
d_gene: .

CDR3nt: TGTGCCAGCAGCTTGGGGCAATATCAGCCCCAGCATTTT
CDR3aa: CASSLGQYQPQHF
v_gene: TRBV5-6
abundance: many
j_gene: TRBJ1-5
d_gene: .

CDR3nt: TGTGCCAGCAGTCAACTAGTAACAGATACGCAGTATTTT
CDR3aa: CASSQLVTDTQYF
v_gene: TRBV6-1
abundance: many
j_gene: TRBJ2-3
d_gene: .

CDR3nt: TGTGCCATCAGTGGACCCGACAGGTTAGGGTCTGAAGCTTTCTTT
CDR3aa: CAISGPDRLGSEAFF
v_gene: TRBV10-3
abundance: .
j_gene: TRBJ1-1
d_gene: .

CDR3nt: TGTGCCAGCTCACCTTCAGTGCCCCGGACTAGCGGCACAGATACGCAGTATTTT
CDR3aa: CASSPSVPRTSGTDTQYF
v_gene: TRBV18
abundance: many
j_gene: TRBJ2-3
d_gene: TRBD2

CDR3nt: TGTGCCAGCAGTCTGATCGCTAGCGGAACCTACGAGCAGTACTTC
CDR3aa: CASSLIASGTYEQYF
v_gene: TRBV6-1
abundance: few
j_gene: TRBJ2-7
d_gene: TRBD2

CDR3nt: TGTGCCAGCAGTTTATACATAGGGGGCTATGGCTACACCTTC
CDR3aa: CASSLYIGGYGYTF
v_gene: TRBV28
abundance: many
j_gene: TRBJ1-2
d_gene: .

CDR3nt: TGCGCCAGCAGCCCTTGTTGGTGGTGGAACACCGGGGAGCTGTTTTTT
CDR3aa: CASSPCWWWNTGELFF
v_gene: TRBV5-1
abundance: .
j_gene: TRBJ2-2
d_gene: .

CDR3nt: TGTGCCACCAGTGATTTCGGGGCGGGGGAAAGGGCCGGGGAGCTGTTTTTT
CDR3aa: CATSDFGAGERAGELFF
v_gene: TRBV24-1
abundance: many
j_gene: TRBJ2-2
d_gene: TRBD2

CDR3nt: TGCAGTGCTAGATATTTTCCAGTGCGGGTTACTGAAGCTTTCTTT
CDR3aa: CSARYFPVRVTEAFF
v_gene: TRBV20-1
abundance: few
j_gene: TRBJ1-1
d_gene: .

CDR3nt: TGTGCCAGCAGCTTAGGGTGGGTCACTGAAGCTTTCTTT
CDR3aa: CASSLGWVTEAFF
v_gene: TRBV11-2
abundance: many
j_gene: TRBJ1-1
d_gene: .

CDR3nt: TGTGCCAGCAGCAGCGACTACTATGGCTACACCTTC
CDR3aa: CASSSDYYGYTF
v_gene: TRBV7-9
abundance: medium-sized
j_gene: TRBJ1-2
d_gene: .

CDR3nt: TGTGCCAGCAGCCAAGGAAGCGGTCAGCCCCAGCATTTT
CDR3aa: CASSQGSGQPQHF
v_gene: TRBV3-1
abundance: .
j_gene: TRBJ1-5
d_gene: .

CDR3nt: TGTGCCAGCGCGGATTTAAACACCATATATTTT
CDR3aa: CASADLNTIYF
v_gene: TRBV18
abundance: many
j_gene: TRBJ1-3
d_gene: .

CDR3nt: TGTGCCAGCAGACGCGACAGGGATCATTCACCCCTCCACTTT
CDR3aa: CASRRDRDHSPLHF
v_gene: TRBV6-1
abundance: many
j_gene: TRBJ1-6
d_gene: TRBD1

CDR3nt: TGCAGTGCTAGCTCGCAGGGCACCCCTGAAGCTTTCTTT
CDR3aa: CSASSQGTPEAFF
v_gene: TRBV20-1
abundance: .
j_gene: TRBJ1-1
d_gene: .

CDR3nt: TGTGCCAGCAGTTTTTCCGGCGGGCTAAACACTGAAGCTTTCTTT
CDR3aa: CASSFSGGLNTEAFF
v_gene: TRBV12-3/TRBV12-4
abundance: many
j_gene: TRBJ1-1
d_gene: .

CDR3nt: TGTGCCAGCAGCTTCGGCGGAAGCTCCTACGAGCAGTACTTC
CDR3aa: CASSFGGSSYEQYF
v_gene: TRBV7-9
abundance: many
j_gene: TRBJ2-7
d_gene: .

CDR3nt: TGTGCCAGCAGTGGACAGGGCGCCTCCTACGAGCAGTACTTC
CDR3aa: CASSGQGASYEQYF
v_gene: TRBV2
abundance: few
j_gene: TRBJ2-7
d_gene: TRBD1

CDR3nt: TGTGCCACCAGCAGAGATCGAGGGGTTGGGTCACCCCTCCACTTT
CDR3aa: CATSRDRGVGSPLHF
v_gene: TRBV15
abundance: medium-sized
j_gene: TRBJ1-6
d_gene: .

CDR3nt: TGTGCCAGCAGTTTCCGGGGGGGGATGGGGAATTCACCCCTCCACTTT
CDR3aa: CASSFRGGMGNSPLHF
v_gene: TRBV27
abundance: many
j_gene: TRBJ1-6
d_gene: .

CDR3nt: TGTGCCAGCAGCTTGGGGGGGTCGATCTATGTCTACACCTTC
CDR3aa: CASSLGGSIYVYTF
v_gene: TRBV7-2
abundance: .
j_gene: TRBJ1-2
d_gene: .

CDR3nt: TGTGCCAGCAGTGCGGGTATCAGGCAGTACTTC
CDR3aa: CASSAGIRQYF
v_gene: TRBV2
abundance: few
j_gene: TRBJ2-7
d_gene: .

CDR3nt: TGTGCCATCAGTAAAAGGACAGCCCCTAATAATTCACCCCTCTACTTT
CDR3aa: CAISKRTAPNNSPLYF
v_gene: TRBV6-1
abundance: few
j_gene: TRBJ1-6
d_gene: .

CDR3nt: TGTGCCTCCCTAGCGGGAGGAGTAAATGAGCAGTTCTTC
CDR3aa: CASLAGGVNEQFF
v_gene: TRBV30
abundance: many
j_gene: TRBJ2-1
d_gene: TRBD2

CDR3nt: TGCGCCAGCAGTTTGGACAGGGGGCAATACGAGCAGTACTTC
CDR3aa: CASSLDRGQYEQYF
v_gene: TRBV5-1
abundance: many
j_gene: TRBJ2-7
d_gene: TRBD1

CDR3nt: TGTACCAGCAGCCCCTTGGGTAATCAGCCCCAGCATTTT
CDR3aa: CTSSPLGNQPQHF
v_gene: TRBV9
abundance: many
j_gene: TRBJ1-5
d_gene: .

CDR3nt: TGTGCCAGCAGCTTTTCGGGTGGCAACACAGATACGCAGTATTTT
CDR3aa: CASSFSGGNTDTQYF
v_gene: TRBV7-3
abundance: .
j_gene: TRBJ2-3
d_gene: .

CDR3nt: TGTGCCAGCAGCTTATCCCTGGGGAACACCATATATTTT
CDR3aa: CASSLSLGNTIYF
v_gene: TRBV7-9
abundance: once
j_gene: TRBJ1-3
d_gene: .

CDR3nt: TGTGCCAGCTCACCAGTGGGGGATACGCAGTATTTT
CDR3aa: CASSPVGDTQYF
v_gene: TRBV18
abundance: many
j_gene: TRBJ2-3
d_gene: .

CDR3nt: TGTGCCAGCAGCTTAATTTCGGGGTACGCAGATACGCAGTATTTT
CDR3aa: CASSLISGYADTQYF
v_gene: TRBV5-6
abundance: many
j_gene: TRBJ2-3
d_gene: .

CDR3nt: TGTGCCAGCAGTGAAGCGCAGGCAGCAGGCGACTCTGGAAACACCATATATTTT
CDR3aa: CASSEAQAAGDSGNTIYF
v_gene: TRBV2
abundance: many
j_gene: TRBJ1-3
d_gene: .

CDR3nt: TGTGCCAGCAGTTTAGCGGGGGGCTCTGGGGCCAACGTCCTGACTTTC
CDR3aa: CASSLAGGSGANVLTF
v_gene: TRBV27
abundance: many
j_gene: TRBJ2-6
d_gene: TRBD2

CDR3nt: TGTGCCAGCAGCGCGGGACATGCCCGCGGCACCATATATTTT
CDR3aa: CASSAGHARGTIYF
v_gene: TRBV9
abundance: many
j_gene: TRBJ1-3
d_gene: .

CDR3nt: TGTGCCAGCTCACCGACAGGGATTAATGAAAAACTGTTTTTT
CDR3aa: CASSPTGINEKLFF
v_gene: TRBV18
abundance: many
j_gene: TRBJ1-4
d_gene: TRBD1

CDR3nt: TGTGCCAGCAGTTTAGACAGGGTCACAGATACGCAGTATTTT
CDR3aa: CASSLDRVTDTQYF
v_gene: TRBV28
abundance: .
j_gene: TRBJ2-3
d_gene: TRBD1

CDR3nt: TGTGCCAGCTCACCTACGGGAACTAATAATTCACCCCTCCACTTT
CDR3aa: CASSPTGTNNSPLHF
v_gene: TRBV18
abundance: many
j_gene: TRBJ1-6
d_gene: .

CDR3nt: TGTGCCAGCAGCCCCTCGGGGGGTGACACTGAAGCTTTCTTT
CDR3aa: CASSPSGGDTEAFF
v_gene: TRBV11-3
abundance: many
j_gene: TRBJ1-1
d_gene: .

CDR3nt: TGTGCCAGCAGGACCAGACATTGGGTCAATCAGCCCCAGCATTTT
CDR3aa: CASRTRHWVNQPQHF
v_gene: TRBV2
abundance: few
j_gene: TRBJ1-5
d_gene: .